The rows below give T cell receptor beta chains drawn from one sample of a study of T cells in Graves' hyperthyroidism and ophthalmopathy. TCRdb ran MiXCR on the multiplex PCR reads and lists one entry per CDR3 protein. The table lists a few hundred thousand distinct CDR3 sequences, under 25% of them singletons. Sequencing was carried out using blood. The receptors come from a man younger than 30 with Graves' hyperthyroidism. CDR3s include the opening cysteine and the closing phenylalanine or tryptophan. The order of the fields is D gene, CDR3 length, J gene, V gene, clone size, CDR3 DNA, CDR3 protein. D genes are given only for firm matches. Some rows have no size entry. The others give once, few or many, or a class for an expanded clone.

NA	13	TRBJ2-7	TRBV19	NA	TGTGCCAGTAGTATGTCCGGAACCTACGAGCAGTACTTC	CASSMSGTYEQYF
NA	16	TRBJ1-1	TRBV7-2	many	TGTGCCAGCAGGCTGGGCGCTAGGACAGTGAACACTGAAGCTTTCTTT	CASRLGARTVNTEAFF
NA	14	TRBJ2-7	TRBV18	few	TGTGCCAGCTCACGGAAGGGGTCCCAGGCCGAGCAGTACTTC	CASSRKGSQAEQYF
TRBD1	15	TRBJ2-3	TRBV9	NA	TGTGCCAGCGCTGCAGGGGGCTCGGGCACAGATACGCAGTATTTT	CASAAGGSGTDTQYF
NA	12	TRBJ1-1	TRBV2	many	TGTGCCAGGGCCCGGGACAAGGTACAAGCTTTCTTT	CARARDKVQAFF
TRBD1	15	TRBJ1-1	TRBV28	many	TGTGCCAGCAGTTTACCCGACAGGGCGAACACTGAAGCTTTCTTT	CASSLPDRANTEAFF
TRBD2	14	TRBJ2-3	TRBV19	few	TGTGCCAGTACCCAAAGCGGGACGTCAGACACGCAGTATTTT	CASTQSGTSDTQYF
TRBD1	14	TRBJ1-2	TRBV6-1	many	TGTGCCAGCAGTCTTTCGACAGGGAGGTATGGCTACACCTTC	CASSLSTGRYGYTF
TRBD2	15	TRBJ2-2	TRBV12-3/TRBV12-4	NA	TGTGCCAGCAGCTCGGGGGGAATGGGTACCGGGGAGCTGTTTTTT	CASSSGGMGTGELFF
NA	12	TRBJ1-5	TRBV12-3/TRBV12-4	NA	TGTGCCAGCAGGGGGGTGGGTCAGCCCCAGCATTTT	CASRGVGQPQHF
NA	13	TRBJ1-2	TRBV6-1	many	TGTGCCAGCAGTGAAGGCAGGGCCTATGGCTACACCTTC	CASSEGRAYGYTF
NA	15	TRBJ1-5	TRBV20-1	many	TGCAGTGCTAGGCCCACGGGACAAATCAATCAGCCCCAGCATTTT	CSARPTGQINQPQHF
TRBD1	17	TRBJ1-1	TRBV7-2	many	TGTGCCAGCAGCTTAGCTGGAGGGACAGGGTCGGAGACTGAAGCTTTCTTT	CASSLAGGTGSETEAFF
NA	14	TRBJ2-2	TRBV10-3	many	TGTGCCATCAGTGGGAATGGGGACACCGGGGAGCTGTTTTTT	CAISGNGDTGELFF
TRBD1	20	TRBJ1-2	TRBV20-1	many	TGCAGTGCTCCCCGGGACAGGGGGCGCAGGATGGGAGATAGAGATAGCGGCTACACCTTC	CSAPRDRGRRMGDRDSGYTF
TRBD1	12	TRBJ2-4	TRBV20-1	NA	TGCAGTGCTTGGACAGGGCTGTACATTCAGTACTTC	CSAWTGLYIQYF
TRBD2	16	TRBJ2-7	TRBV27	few	TGTGCCAGCAGTCCCCGTAGCGGGAGCGTGTTCTACGAGCAGTACTTC	CASSPRSGSVFYEQYF
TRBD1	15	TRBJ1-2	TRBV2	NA	TGTGCCAGCAGTGCCAGGGGACAGGGGGACGACGGCTACACCTTC	CASSARGQGDDGYTF
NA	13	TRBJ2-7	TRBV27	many	TGTGCCAGCAGTTTAACAGGGCCTCGAGAGCAGTACTTC	CASSLTGPREQYF
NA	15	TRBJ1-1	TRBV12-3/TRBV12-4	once	TGTGCCAGCAGTTTAGCTCGGCAGAGAGCAGGTGAAGCTTTCTTT	CASSLARQRAGEAFF
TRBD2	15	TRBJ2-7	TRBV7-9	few	TGTGCCAGCAGCGCCTCGGGGGGGGCGGTCTACGAGCAGTACTTC	CASSASGGAVYEQYF
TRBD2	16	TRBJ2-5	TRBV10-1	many	TGCGCCAGCTCCAAGGGACTAGCGGGTGCCCAGGAGACCCAGTACTTC	CASSKGLAGAQETQYF
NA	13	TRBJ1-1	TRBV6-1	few	TGTGCCAGCAGCCCTACGGGGGGGGGGGAAGCTTTCTTT	CASSPTGGGEAFF